The rows below give T cell receptor beta chains drawn from one sample of a study of Ad26.COV2.S vaccination and SARS-CoV-2 variants. This table comes from immunoSEQ multiplex PCR, and its TCRdb copy is limited to in-frame clones, with some not included. The sample contains roughly 400,000 clones, about nine tenths of which appear only once. The source material was peripheral blood, sampled in a trial of Ad26.COV2.S vaccine versus placebo. Source of these receptors: a person aged 18-65 years who received the Ad26.COV2.S COVID-19 vaccine or a placebo. CDR3s include the opening cysteine and the closing phenylalanine or tryptophan. A D gene is named only where the DNA matches it firmly. The size entry is marked missing in some rows and otherwise reads once, few, many or a size class.

size,D,J,V,DNA,CDR3
.,TRBD2,TRBJ2-5,TRBV5-1,TGCGCCAGCAAGGGAAATGTACTAGCGGAAGAGACCCAGTACTTC,CASKGNVLAEETQYF
.,.,TRBJ1-4,TRBV15,TGTGCCACCAGCAAGGTCCGGGTTGCTAATGAAAAACTGTTTTTT,CATSKVRVANEKLFF
.,.,TRBJ2-2,TRBV5-1,TGCGCCAGCAGCTTTACAGGGTTGGGCACCGGGGAGCTGTTTTTT,CASSFTGLGTGELFF
.,TRBD1,TRBJ1-2,TRBV9,TGTGCCAGCAGCAAGGGACAGTCCTATGGCTACACCTTC,CASSKGQSYGYTF
.,.,TRBJ1-1,TRBV13,TGTGCCAGCAGCTTAAGGCCGTCGAACACTGAAGCTTTCTTT,CASSLRPSNTEAFF
.,.,TRBJ2-5,TRBV5-1,TGCGCCAGCAGCTTAGGTAACCAAGAGACCCAGTACTTC,CASSLGNQETQYF
once,.,TRBJ1-6,TRBV30,TGTGCCTGGAGTTTAGCGGGGGCCAATTCACCCCTCCACTTT,CAWSLAGANSPLHF
.,TRBD2,TRBJ2-7,TRBV5-4,TGTGCCAGCAGTCGAGCGGGAGGCTATTTGGGGGAGCAGTACTTC,CASSRAGGYLGEQYF
.,TRBD2,TRBJ2-5,TRBV5-4,TGTGCCAGCAGCCGATCTAGCGGGAGGAGTCGAGAGACCCAGTACTTC,CASSRSSGRSRETQYF
.,TRBD2,TRBJ2-1,TRBV9,TGTGCCAGCAGCGTAGGGACTAGCGGGAGTCGGAATGAGCAGTTCTTC,CASSVGTSGSRNEQFF
.,TRBD1,TRBJ2-7,TRBV30,TGTGCCTGGAGTGTACTGGGACAGCCCTCCTACGAGCAGTACTTC,CAWSVLGQPSYEQYF
once,.,TRBJ1-4,TRBV19,TGTGCCAGTAGTGGCTTTGCAACTAATGAAAAACTGTTTTTT,CASSGFATNEKLFF
.,TRBD1,TRBJ1-1,TRBV10-3,TGTGCCATCAAGACAGGGGGTGACGACAATGAAGCTTTCTTT,CAIKTGGDDNEAFF
.,.,TRBJ1-2,TRBV6-6,TGTGCCAGCAGACAGAGACAAGACAACTATGGCTACACCTTC,CASRQRQDNYGYTF
.,.,TRBJ1-5,TRBV2,TGTGCCAGCAGTGAAATAAAGCTGGGCCAGCCCCAGCATTTT,CASSEIKLGQPQHF
.,TRBD2,TRBJ2-1,TRBV15,TGTGCCACCAGCAGAGTTGGGCGGGGGAGCTCCTACAATGAGCAGTTCTTC,CATSRVGRGSSYNEQFF
.,TRBD1,TRBJ2-3,TRBV28,TGTGCCAGCACCTCAGGGACAGTCACAGATACGCAGTATTTT,CASTSGTVTDTQYF
.,TRBD2,TRBJ2-1,TRBV28,TGTGCCAGCCGGGAGGGGCTGAACAATGAGCAGTTCTTC,CASREGLNNEQFF
.,TRBD1,TRBJ1-6,TRBV5-1,TGCGCCAGCAGCCCTGAATGGACAGGCAATTCACCCCTCCACTTT,CASSPEWTGNSPLHF
.,.,TRBJ1-6,TRBV11-3,TGTGCCAGCAGCCCCTCCGTCAATTCACCCCTCCACTTT,CASSPSVNSPLHF
few,.,TRBJ1-1,TRBV6-2/TRBV6-3,TGTGCCAGCAGCCCAGGCACTGAAGCTTTCTTT,CASSPGTEAFF
.,.,TRBJ1-1,TRBV4-1,TGCGCCAGCAGCCAGGGAGGAGGCGAGAACACTGAAGCTTTCTTT,CASSQGGGENTEAFF
once,.,TRBJ2-3,TRBV2,TGTGCCAGCATAGCGACCCAACGCACAGATACGCAGTATTTT,CASIATQRTDTQYF
.,TRBD1,TRBJ2-7,TRBV5-1,TGCGCCAGCAGCTTGTACCCGGGACAGGGGGCGATTGAGCAGTACTTC,CASSLYPGQGAIEQYF
.,TRBD2,TRBJ2-2,TRBV20-1,TGCAGTGCTAGTCTAGCGGGAACATACACCGGGGAGCTGTTTTTT,CSASLAGTYTGELFF
.,.,TRBJ1-4,TRBV29-1,TGCAGCGCTGACAGTTCTAATGAAAAACTGTTTTTT,CSADSSNEKLFF
.,.,TRBJ1-4,TRBV20-1,TGCAGTGCTAGTGAGGGAAGCACAACTAATGAAAAACTGTTTTTT,CSASEGSTTNEKLFF
.,TRBD2,TRBJ2-5,TRBV11-2,TGTGCCAGCAGCTTAAGGCTAGCGGGAGGGCTAGAGCGAGAGACCCAGTACTTC,CASSLRLAGGLERETQYF
once,.,TRBJ2-2,TRBV7-9,TGTGCCAGCAGCTTATTTCTCTCGGGCGGGGAGCTGTTTTTT,CASSLFLSGGELFF
.,TRBD2,TRBJ2-1,TRBV30,TGTGCCTGGAGGACCCTGAGCGGGAGGGCCAATGAGCAGTTCTTC,CAWRTLSGRANEQFF
.,.,TRBJ1-2,TRBV6-1,TGTGCCAGCAGTCAAGCTCAGGGGAGCTATGGCTACACCTTC,CASSQAQGSYGYTF
.,.,TRBJ2-5,TRBV3-1/TRBV3-2,TGTGCCAGCAGCCAAGGTGGAGACCAAGAGACCCAGTACTTC,CASSQGGDQETQYF
.,TRBD1,TRBJ2-2,TRBV19,TGTGCCAGTAGTATAGATAAGGACAGGGGGCTTGCGAACACCGGGGAGCTGTTTTTT,CASSIDKDRGLANTGELFF
.,TRBD1,TRBJ1-3,TRBV5-1,TGCGCCAGCAGCTGGACAGGGGAAGGAAACACCATATATTTT,CASSWTGEGNTIYF
once,TRBD2,TRBJ2-5,TRBV6-2/TRBV6-3,TGTGCCAGCAGTTCCCTGAGCGGGGGAGAGACCCAGTACTTC,CASSSLSGGETQYF
.,TRBD2,TRBJ2-1,TRBV5-1,TGCGCCAGCAGCTTCAGGACTAGCGGCTACAATGAGCAGTTCTTC,CASSFRTSGYNEQFF
once,TRBD1,TRBJ1-2,TRBV6-2/TRBV6-3,TGTGCCAGCAGTGAGGGACAGGGATTTGGCTACACCTTC,CASSEGQGFGYTF
.,TRBD1,TRBJ2-7,TRBV4-1,TGCGCCAGCAGCCAAGAAACGACAGGGGTCGAGCAGTACTTC,CASSQETTGVEQYF
.,.,TRBJ2-2,TRBV12-3/TRBV12-4,TGTGCCAGCAAATTAGGGGGGACCGGGGAGCTGTTTTTT,CASKLGGTGELFF
.,.,TRBJ1-5,TRBV30,TGTGCCTGGAGTGTTCAGGGGAATCAGCCCCAGCATTTT,CAWSVQGNQPQHF
.,TRBD1,TRBJ2-1,TRBV18,TGTGCCAGCTCAAGTGGGACAGGGGTTTGGGAGCAGTTCTTC,CASSSGTGVWEQFF
.,.,TRBJ1-1,TRBV28,TGTGCCAGCAGTTTATGGGTCTCCGAAGCTTTCTTT,CASSLWVSEAFF
.,.,TRBJ1-1,TRBV19,TGTGCCAGTAGTATAGAAGGGGGAGGGGCGGTGAACACTGAAGCTTTCTTT,CASSIEGGGAVNTEAFF
once,TRBD1,TRBJ1-2,TRBV6-5,TGTGCCAGCAGACCGCCGGGACAGGGGGCGGCTGGCTACACCTTC,CASRPPGQGAAGYTF
.,TRBD1,TRBJ1-2,TRBV2,TGTGCCAGCAGTGGACAGGGGATGGGTGGCTACACCTTC,CASSGQGMGGYTF
few,.,TRBJ1-1,TRBV5-4,TGTGCCAGCAGCTTGGAGGCAGTGAACACTGAAGCTTTCTTT,CASSLEAVNTEAFF
.,TRBD1,TRBJ1-1,TRBV6-5,TGTGCCAGCAGTTACAGACAGGGGGCTGTCACTGAAGCTTTCTTT,CASSYRQGAVTEAFF
.,.,TRBJ1-1,TRBV28,TGTGCCAGCACCCCTGGAGGCACTGAAGCTTTCTTT,CASTPGGTEAFF
.,.,TRBJ2-1,TRBV7-3,TGTGCCAGCAGCTTAACTGGTCGAGGGAATGAGCAGTTCTTC,CASSLTGRGNEQFF
.,.,TRBJ1-1,TRBV19,TGTGCCGGTACTGAAGCTTTCTTT,CAGTEAFF
.,.,TRBJ2-3,TRBV2,TGTGCCAGCAGTCGGAACGGGTTTAGCACAGATACGCAGTATTTT,CASSRNGFSTDTQYF
.,.,TRBJ1-2,TRBV28,TGTGCCAGCAGTCCCGGCTATGGCTACACCTTC,CASSPGYGYTF
.,TRBD2,TRBJ2-3,TRBV9,TGTGCCAGCAGCTCCCGGACTAGCGGGAGGTGGGACACAGATACGCAGTATTTT,CASSSRTSGRWDTDTQYF
.,.,TRBJ1-3,TRBV4-1,TGCGCCAGCAGCCAACCGACGGGTCGCTCTGGAAACACCATATATTTT,CASSQPTGRSGNTIYF
.,.,TRBJ2-3,TRBV7-6,TGTGCCAGCAGCTTAAGGGGACACCTGAACACAGATACGCAGTATTTT,CASSLRGHLNTDTQYF
.,.,TRBJ2-5,TRBV7-8,TGTGCCAGCAGCTTGTTGACAGCAGGCGAGACCCAGTACTTC,CASSLLTAGETQYF